Included here is one TCR beta chain sequence, with context. The antigen is unknown. V shed 7 bases and J shed 5 bases, with 21 bases lying between them. The CDR3 is made up of 16 amino acids. Germline CDR1 reads PRHDT; CDR2 reads FYEKMQ (reference sequence). The data belong to a study of blood T cells in healthy people across ages. About the research overall: Template switching retrieved approximately one barcoded beta molecule for each two T cells.

The use of a sample-barcoded 5' primer and a J-beta primer mix characterized a second PCR of roughly 6 to 11 cycles. Each single sample gave us at least 3 million CDR3-containing paired-end reads. MiXCR, run by TCRdb on the 5' RACE reads, gives a single entry per CDR3 protein. The table records about 1,500,000 distinct CDR3 sequences, 42% of them present only once. Study-level findings and limits: Roughly linear age-related decline in beta diversity appeared, significant by age around 40. Researchers judged that diversity estimates from one million T cells fell short of true values.

This sequence was found in a young woman in good health. Sequencing was carried out using blood. The chain links TRBV13 to TRBJ2-1, with D tentatively TRBD1 (6 bases). CDR3 residues: CASKPVRDKGDNEQFF. CDR3 DNA sequence: TGTGCCAGCAAACCCGTTCGGGACAAGGGGGACAATGAGCAGTTCTTC.